This TCR beta chain was captured by sequencing in a study of shared clonotypes between healthy human individuals. Some clones are missing from TCRdb's copy, which holds only in-frame ones; the method was immunoSEQ multiplex PCR. The data contain around 1,900,000 clones, roughly 93% of them singletons. Naive CD8 cells were CD45RO-negative, positively selected for CCR7, excluding terminally differentiated effector memory CD45RA+ cells. Germline CDR1 and CDR2: ENHRY and SYGVKD. V trimming: 3 bases; J trimming: 0 bases; junction bases outside the gene matches: 10. The CDR3 runs 17 residues. This rearrangement joins TRBV10-3 to TRBJ1-1, with 7 bases that match TRBD1. The receptor was isolated from a man younger than 35 in good health. Some clones in this sample may be carry-over from other donors' samples. The source material was naive CD8+ T cells from PBMCs. The CDR3: CAISDRGGQQMNTEAFF. The CDR3 DNA sequence: TGTGCCATCAGTGATCGAGGGGGCCAACAAATGAACACTGAAGCTTTCTTT.